The TCR beta chain under discussion was sequenced for a study of cytomegalovirus exposure and HLA in healthy donors. Study information: HLA-typed donors were the source of about 85 million unique TCRs, which an early data release held. Overall study results and limits: In a later analysis, an Asian-associated ancestry cluster reportedly showed fewer N-insertions than the approximately 610-donor mean. An analysis done earlier found most TCR beta V segments productive about 87% or about 30% of the time.

The CDR3 runs 13 residues. Trimming left V 0 bases short and J 5 bases short, with 8 bases between. Germline-derived CDR1 and CDR2 are SGDLS and YYNGEE. For this clone: The antigen remains undetermined.

Both 60 Vbeta primers and 13 Jbeta primers went into the PCR. Sequencing used immunoSEQ multiplex PCR; TCRdb keeps in-frame clones, though not all of them. This sample contains 55,000 to 75,000 clones. The TCR comes from a male donor in good health and CMV-seronegative. Sequences were obtained from PBMCs. The genes are TRBV9 and TRBJ2-5; D is undetermined. The CDR3 is CASSVGGVETQYF. CDR3 in DNA: TGTGCCAGCAGCGTAGGAGGTGTGGAGACCCAGTACTTC.